These 7 T cell receptor beta chains share one sample of origin, sequenced in a study of blood T cells in healthy people across ages. A second PCR, run for about 7 to 11 cycles, used a sample-barcoded 5' primer plus a J-beta primer mix. Using its own MiXCR run on the 5' RACE reads, TCRdb lists one record per CDR3 protein. The sample yields roughly 1.7 million distinct CDR3 sequences, approximately 32% seen once. Sequencing was done on a sample of blood. The origin of the receptors is a woman aged 25 to 39 in good health.

This clonotype was recorded a few times. This chain uses TRBV6-5 with TRBJ2-1, with 7 bases matching TRBD2. The length of the CDR3 is 15 residues. J gave up 2 bases and V 6 bases, and 7 bases lay outside the gene matches. Looked up from germline, CDR1 is MNHEY and CDR2 is SVGAGI. DNA of the CDR3: TGTGCCAGCAGGCGGCACGGGGGGACCTACAATGAGCAGTTCTTC. Protein product: CASRRHGGTYNEQFF.

The chain uses TRBV5-1 and TRBJ1-4; D might be TRBD1 (5 bases). CDR3 length: 15 amino acids. V was shortened by 1 base and J by 3 bases, with 10 bases between the two germline ends. CDR1 is SGHRS and CDR2 is YFSETQ in the germline V gene. The CDR3 region is CASSLTAGSNEKLFF. CDR3 coding DNA: TGCGCCAGCAGCTTGACGGCAGGGTCTAATGAAAAACTGTTTTTT.

The table lists this clonotype with a few counts. V gene TRBV6-4 combines with J gene TRBJ1-2; D is perhaps TRBD1 (6 bases). Germline V CDR1 and CDR2: MRHNA, SNTAGT. V gave up 8 bases and J gave up 8 bases, with 24 bases separating them. The CDR3 consists of 15 residues. CDR3 sequence (DNA): TGTGCCAGCCGGAGGGAACAGGGTTATCGAGGCGGCTACACCTTC. This gives the protein CASRREQGYRGGYTF.

The chain has TRBV6-5 and TRBJ2-7; a possible D gene is TRBD1 (6 bases). The J call may be mistaken, given a closer DNA end match to TRBJ2-5. From germline, CDR1 is MNHEY and CDR2 SVGAGI. The CDR3 totals 13 residues. This chain's CDR3 is CASSPGTLTTQYF. CDR3 sequence (DNA): TGTGCCAGCAGTCCCGGGACACTCACGACCCAGTACTTC.

The V call is TRBV2, the J call TRBJ2-7, with 7 bases identical to TRBD2. Trimming at V came to 6 bases and at J to 6 bases, leaving 8 bases not matched to a gene. CDR1 is SNHLY, CDR2 FYNNEI, per germline. This CDR3 contains 13 residues. The CDR3 DNA follows: TGTGCCAGCAGAGCCGGGGGGACCAGCGAGCAGTACTTC. Translating gives CASRAGGTSEQYF.

This sequence joins TRBV20-1 and TRBJ2-3; D is undetermined. V lost 6 bases, J lost 6 bases, and 10 bases lay in between. The CDR3 is 11 amino acids. From germline, CDR1 is DFQATT and CDR2 SNEGSKA (reference sequence). The CDR3 region has the DNA TGCAGTGCCCCTGAGGTGGATACGCAGTATTTT. It is translated as CSAPEVDTQYF.

This clonotype has only a few counts. The chain uses TRBV7-9 and TRBJ2-7; no firm D call. V was cut by 10 bases and J by 5 bases, with 12 bases left in between. The CDR3 spans 11 residues. Germline V CDR1 and CDR2: SEHNR, FQNEAQ (reference sequence). The chain's CDR3 is CATEFLDEQYF. The CDR3 DNA sequence: TGTGCCACTGAGTTCTTGGACGAGCAGTACTTC.